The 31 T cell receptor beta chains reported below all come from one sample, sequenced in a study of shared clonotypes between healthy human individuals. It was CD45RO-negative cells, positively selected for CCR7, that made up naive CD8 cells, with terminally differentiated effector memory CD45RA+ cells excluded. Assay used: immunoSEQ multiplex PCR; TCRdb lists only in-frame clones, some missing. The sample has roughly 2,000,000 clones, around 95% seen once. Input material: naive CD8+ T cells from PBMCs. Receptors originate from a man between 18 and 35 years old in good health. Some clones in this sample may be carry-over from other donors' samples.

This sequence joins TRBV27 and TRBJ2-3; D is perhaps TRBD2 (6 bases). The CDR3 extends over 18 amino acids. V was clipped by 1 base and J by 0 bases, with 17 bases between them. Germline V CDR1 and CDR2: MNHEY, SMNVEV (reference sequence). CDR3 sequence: CASSLLRRAPRSTDTQYF. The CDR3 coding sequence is TGTGCCAGCAGTTTATTGAGGAGGGCTCCACGAAGCACAGATACGCAGTATTTT.

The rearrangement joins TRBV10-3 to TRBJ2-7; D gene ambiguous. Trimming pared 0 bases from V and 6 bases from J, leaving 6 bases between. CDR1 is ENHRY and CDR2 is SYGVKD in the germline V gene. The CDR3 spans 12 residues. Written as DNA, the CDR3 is TGTGCCATCAGTGAGTCATACTTCGAGCAGTACTTC. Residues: CAISESYFEQYF.

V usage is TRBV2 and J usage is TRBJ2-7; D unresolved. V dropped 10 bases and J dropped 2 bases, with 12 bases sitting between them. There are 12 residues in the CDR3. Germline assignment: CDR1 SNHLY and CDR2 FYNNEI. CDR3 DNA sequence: TGTGCCATCTCAGCCTTACCCTACGAGCAGTACTTC. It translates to CAISALPYEQYF.

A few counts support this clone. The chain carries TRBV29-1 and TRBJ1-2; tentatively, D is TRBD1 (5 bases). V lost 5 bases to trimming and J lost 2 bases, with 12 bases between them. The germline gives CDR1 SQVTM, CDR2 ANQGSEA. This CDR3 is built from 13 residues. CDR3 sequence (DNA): TGCAGCGTTACCGGGACGGACAACTATGGCTACACCTTC. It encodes CSVTGTDNYGYTF.

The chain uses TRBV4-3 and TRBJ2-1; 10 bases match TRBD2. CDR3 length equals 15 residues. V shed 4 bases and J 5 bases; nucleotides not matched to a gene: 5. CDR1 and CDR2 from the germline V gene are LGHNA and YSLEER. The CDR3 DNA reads TGCGCCAGCAGCCCGGGACTAGCGCGGCACAATGAGCAGTTCTTC. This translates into CASSPGLARHNEQFF.

This CDR3 reads CASSLSPVRGGYTF. Written as DNA, the CDR3 is TGTGCCAGCAGTTTGTCCCCGGTCCGGGGGGGCTACACCTTC. The genes are TRBV27 and TRBJ1-2; TRBD1 might be the D (5 bases). Trimming left V 3 bases short and J 8 bases short, with 16 bases between. The CDR3 contains 14 residues. Germline values: CDR1 MNHEY, CDR2 SMNVEV (reference sequence).

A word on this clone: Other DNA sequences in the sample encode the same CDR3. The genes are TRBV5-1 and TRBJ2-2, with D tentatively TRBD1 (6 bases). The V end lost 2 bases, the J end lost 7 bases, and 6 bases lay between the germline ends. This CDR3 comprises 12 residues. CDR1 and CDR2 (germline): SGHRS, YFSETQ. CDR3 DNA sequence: TGCGCCAGCAGCTTCAGGGGCGGGGAGCTGTTTTTT. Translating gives CASSFRGGELFF.

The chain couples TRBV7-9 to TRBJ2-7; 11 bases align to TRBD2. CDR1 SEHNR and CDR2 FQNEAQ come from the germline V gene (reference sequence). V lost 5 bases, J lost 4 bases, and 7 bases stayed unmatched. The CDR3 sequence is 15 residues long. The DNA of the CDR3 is TGTGCCAGCAGCATAATAGCGGGAGGGGGGTACGAGCAGTACTTC. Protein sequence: CASSIIAGGGYEQYF.

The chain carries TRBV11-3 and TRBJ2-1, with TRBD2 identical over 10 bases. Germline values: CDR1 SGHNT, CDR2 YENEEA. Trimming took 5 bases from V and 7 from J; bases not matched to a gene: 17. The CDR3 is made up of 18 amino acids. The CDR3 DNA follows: TGTGCCAGCAGCACTCGACATAGCGGGAGGAAGGGTGGGAATGAGCAGTTCTTC. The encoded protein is CASSTRHSGRKGGNEQFF.

The CDR3 DNA follows: TGTGCCAGCAGTTCCGGGACCGCTGTAGATCAGCCCCAGCATTTT. Translation gives CASSSGTAVDQPQHF. The chain joins TRBV28 to TRBJ1-5; a weak D match, TRBD1 (5 bases). This CDR3 is 15 amino acids long. The V and J ends lost 4 bases and 5 bases respectively, with 15 bases between them. Looked up from germline, CDR1 is MDHEN and CDR2 is SYDVKM. The full variable domain, rest sourced from reference TRBV28 and TRBJ1-5, is DVKVTQSSRYLVKRTGEKVFLECVQDMDHENMFWYRQDPGLGLRLIYFSYDVKMKEKGDIPEGYSVSREKKERFSLILESASTNQTSMYLCASSSGTAVDQPQHFGDGTRLSIL.

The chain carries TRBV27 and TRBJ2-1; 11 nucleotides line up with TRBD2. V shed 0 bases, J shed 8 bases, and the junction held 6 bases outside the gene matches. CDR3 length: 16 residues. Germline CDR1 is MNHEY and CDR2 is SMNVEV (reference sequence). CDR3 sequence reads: CASSLSLAGGLYEQFF. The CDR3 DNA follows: TGTGCCAGCAGTTTATCCTTAGCGGGAGGGCTTTATGAGCAGTTCTTC.

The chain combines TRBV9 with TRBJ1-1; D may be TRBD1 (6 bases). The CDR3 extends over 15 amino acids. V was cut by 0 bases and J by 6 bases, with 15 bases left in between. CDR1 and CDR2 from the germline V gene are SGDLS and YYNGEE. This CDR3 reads CASSVGRGRGPEAFF. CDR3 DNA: TGTGCCAGCAGCGTAGGCCGGGGGCGCGGTCCTGAAGCTTTCTTT.

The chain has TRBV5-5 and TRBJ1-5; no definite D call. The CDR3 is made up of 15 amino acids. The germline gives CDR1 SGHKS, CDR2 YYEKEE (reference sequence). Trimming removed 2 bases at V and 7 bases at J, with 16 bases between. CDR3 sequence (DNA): TGTGCCAGCAGCTTCGGCCCCTATTATCAACAGCCCCAGCATTTT. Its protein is CASSFGPYYQQPQHF.

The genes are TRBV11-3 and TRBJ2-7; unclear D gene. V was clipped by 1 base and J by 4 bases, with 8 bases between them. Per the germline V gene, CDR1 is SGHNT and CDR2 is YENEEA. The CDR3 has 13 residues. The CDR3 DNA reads TGTGCCAGCAGCTTAGCTCCGATTTACGAGCAGTACTTC. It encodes CASSLAPIYEQYF.

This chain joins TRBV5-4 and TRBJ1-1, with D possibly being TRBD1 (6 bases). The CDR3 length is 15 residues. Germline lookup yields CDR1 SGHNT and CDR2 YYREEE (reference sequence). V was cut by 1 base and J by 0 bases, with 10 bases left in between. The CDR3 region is CASSLLGQLNTEAFF. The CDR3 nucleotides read TGTGCCAGCAGCTTGCTTGGACAGCTGAACACTGAAGCTTTCTTT. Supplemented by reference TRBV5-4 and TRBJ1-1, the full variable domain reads ETGVTQSPTHLIKTRGQQVTLRCSSQSGHNTVSWYQQALGQGPQFIFQYYREEENGRGNFPPRFSGLQFPNYSSELNVNALELDDSALYLCASSLLGQLNTEAFFGQGTRLTVV.

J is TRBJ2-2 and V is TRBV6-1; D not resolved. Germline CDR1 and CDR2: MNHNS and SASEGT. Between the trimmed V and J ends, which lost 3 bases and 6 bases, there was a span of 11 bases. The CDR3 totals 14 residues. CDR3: CASSDFTIAGELFF. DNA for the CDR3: TGTGCCAGCAGTGATTTTACAATCGCCGGGGAGCTGTTTTTT.

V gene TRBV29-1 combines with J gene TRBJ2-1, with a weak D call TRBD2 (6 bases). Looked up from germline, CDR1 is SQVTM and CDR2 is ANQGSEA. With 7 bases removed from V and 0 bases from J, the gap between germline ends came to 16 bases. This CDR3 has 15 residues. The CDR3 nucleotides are TGCAGCGATGGAACTAGCATAGGCTCCTACAATGAGCAGTTCTTC. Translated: CSDGTSIGSYNEQFF.

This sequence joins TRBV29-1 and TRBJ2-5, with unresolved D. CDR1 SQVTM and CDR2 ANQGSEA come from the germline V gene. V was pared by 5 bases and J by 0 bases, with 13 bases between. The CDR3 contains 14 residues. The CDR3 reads CSVWFTLYQETQYF. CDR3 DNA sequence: TGCAGCGTTTGGTTCACCTTGTACCAAGAGACCCAGTACTTC.

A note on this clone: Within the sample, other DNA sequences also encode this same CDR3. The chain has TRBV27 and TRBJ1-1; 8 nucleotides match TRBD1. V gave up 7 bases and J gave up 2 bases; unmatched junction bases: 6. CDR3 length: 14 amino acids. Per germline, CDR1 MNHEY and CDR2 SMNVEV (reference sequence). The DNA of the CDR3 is TGTGCCAGCAATCCAGGGGGCGGCAACACTGAAGCTTTCTTT. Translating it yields CASNPGGGNTEAFF.

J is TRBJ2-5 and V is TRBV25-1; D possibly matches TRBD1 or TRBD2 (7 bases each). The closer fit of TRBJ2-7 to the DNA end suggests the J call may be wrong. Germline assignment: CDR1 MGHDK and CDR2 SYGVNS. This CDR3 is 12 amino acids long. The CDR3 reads CASMTGRGEQYF. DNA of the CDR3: TGTGCCAGCATGACAGGGAGGGGCGAGCAGTACTTC.

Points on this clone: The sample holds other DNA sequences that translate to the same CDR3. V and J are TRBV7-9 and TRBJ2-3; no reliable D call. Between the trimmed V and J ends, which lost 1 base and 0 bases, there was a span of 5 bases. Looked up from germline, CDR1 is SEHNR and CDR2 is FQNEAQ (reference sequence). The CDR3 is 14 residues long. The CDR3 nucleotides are TGTGCCAGCAGCTTAGTATTCAGCACAGATACGCAGTATTTT. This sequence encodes CASSLVFSTDTQYF. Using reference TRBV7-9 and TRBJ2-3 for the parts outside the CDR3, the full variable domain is DTGVSQNPRHKITKRGQNVTFRCDPISEHNRLYWYRQTLGQGPEFLTYFQNEAQLEKSRLLSDRFSAERPKGSFSTLEIQRTEQGDSAMYLCASSLVFSTDTQYFGPGTRLTVL.

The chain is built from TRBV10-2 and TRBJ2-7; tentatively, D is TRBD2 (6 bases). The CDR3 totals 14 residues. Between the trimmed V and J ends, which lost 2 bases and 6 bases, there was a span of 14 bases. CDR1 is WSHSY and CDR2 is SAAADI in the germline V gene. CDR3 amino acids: CASSELGGGGEQYF. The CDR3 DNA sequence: TGCGCCAGCAGTGAGCTCGGGGGTGGGGGCGAGCAGTACTTC.

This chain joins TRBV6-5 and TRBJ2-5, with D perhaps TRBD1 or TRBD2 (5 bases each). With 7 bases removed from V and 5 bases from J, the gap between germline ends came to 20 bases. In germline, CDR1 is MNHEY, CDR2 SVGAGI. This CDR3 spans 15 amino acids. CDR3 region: CASTSGRSRWETQYF. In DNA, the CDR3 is TGTGCCAGCACCTCGGGACGGTCTCGCTGGGAGACCCAGTACTTC.

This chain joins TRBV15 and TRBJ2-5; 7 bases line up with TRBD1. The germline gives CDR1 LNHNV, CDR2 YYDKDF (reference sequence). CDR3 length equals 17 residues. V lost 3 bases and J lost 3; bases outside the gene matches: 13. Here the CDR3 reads CATSSPITDREEETQYF. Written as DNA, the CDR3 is TGTGCCACCAGCAGCCCGATTACTGACAGGGAAGAAGAGACCCAGTACTTC.

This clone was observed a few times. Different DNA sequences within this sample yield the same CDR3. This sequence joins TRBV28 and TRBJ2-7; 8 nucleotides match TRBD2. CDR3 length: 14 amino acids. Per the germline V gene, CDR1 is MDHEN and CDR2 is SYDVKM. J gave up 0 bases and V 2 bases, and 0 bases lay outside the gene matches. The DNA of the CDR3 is TGTGCCAGCAGTTTAGCGGGAGGCTCCTACGAGCAGTACTTC. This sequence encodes CASSLAGGSYEQYF.

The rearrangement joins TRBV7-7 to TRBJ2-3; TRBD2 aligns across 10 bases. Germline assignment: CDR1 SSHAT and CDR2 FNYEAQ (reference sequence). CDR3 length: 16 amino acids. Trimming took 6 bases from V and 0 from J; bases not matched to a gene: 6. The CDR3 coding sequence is TGTGCCAGCAGGCGGGCTAGCGGGGGTAGCACAGATACGCAGTATTTT. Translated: CASRRASGGSTDTQYF.

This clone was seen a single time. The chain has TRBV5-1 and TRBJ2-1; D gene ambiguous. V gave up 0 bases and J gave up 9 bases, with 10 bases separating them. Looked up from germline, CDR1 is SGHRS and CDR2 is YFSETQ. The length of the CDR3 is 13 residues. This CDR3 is CASSLVGITEQFF. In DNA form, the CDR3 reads TGCGCCAGCAGCTTGGTAGGGATAACTGAGCAGTTCTTC.

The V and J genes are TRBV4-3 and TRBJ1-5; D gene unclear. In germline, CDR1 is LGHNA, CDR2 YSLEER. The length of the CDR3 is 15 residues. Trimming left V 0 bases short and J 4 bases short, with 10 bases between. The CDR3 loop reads CASSQDLGRNQPQHF. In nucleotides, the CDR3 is TGCGCCAGCAGCCAAGATCTGGGAAGGAATCAGCCCCAGCATTTT.

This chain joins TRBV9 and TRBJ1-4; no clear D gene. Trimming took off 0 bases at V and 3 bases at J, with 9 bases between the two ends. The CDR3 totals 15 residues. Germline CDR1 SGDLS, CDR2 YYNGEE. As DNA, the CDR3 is TGTGCCAGCAGCGTAGGGGTCAGCCCTAATGAAAAACTGTTTTTT. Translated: CASSVGVSPNEKLFF.

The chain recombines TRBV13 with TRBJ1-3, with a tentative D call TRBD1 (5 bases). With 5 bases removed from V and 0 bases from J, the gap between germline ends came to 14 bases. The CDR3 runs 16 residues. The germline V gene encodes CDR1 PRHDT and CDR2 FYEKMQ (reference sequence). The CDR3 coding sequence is TGTGCCAGCAGCCCATACACGCAGGGCTCTGGAAACACCATATATTTT. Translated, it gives CASSPYTQGSGNTIYF.

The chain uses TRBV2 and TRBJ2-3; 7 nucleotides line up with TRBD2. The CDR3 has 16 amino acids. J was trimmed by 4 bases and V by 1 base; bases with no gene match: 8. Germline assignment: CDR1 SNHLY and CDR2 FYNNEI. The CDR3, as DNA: TGTGCCAGCAGTGAAGTTTGGCTAGCGGCAGCAGATACGCAGTATTTT. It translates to CASSEVWLAAADTQYF.